This TCR beta chain emerged from a study of blood T cell repertoires in COVID-19. In the source study's methods: Estimation of nucleated cell counts relied on the amplification of reference gene primers. TCRdb keeps only in-frame clones here, not all; method: immunoSEQ multiplex PCR. V and J calls and clone size are as listed in that table; D and trimming were resolved from the DNA. Here the sample spans over 450,000 clones, about 89% being singletons. CDR3 length: 15 residues. V was pared by 6 bases and J by 9 bases, with 15 bases of the junction left unmatched. Per the germline V gene, CDR1 is SGHRS and CDR2 is YFSETQ.

The chain couples TRBV5-1 to TRBJ2-1, with TRBD1 matching over 7 bases. Sequencing was done on a sample of peripheral blood. This sequence originates from a woman in her 50s with COVID-19, enrolled during active disease. CDR3 amino acids: CASKYNGQGEIEQFF. The CDR3, as DNA: TGCGCCAGCAAATATAACGGGCAGGGGGAGATTGAGCAGTTCTTC.